This T cell receptor beta chain was obtained from a study of a mutant IDH1 vaccine in newly diagnosed glioma. CDR1 is SNHLY, CDR2 FYNNEI, per germline. V shed 8 bases and J 5 bases; nucleotides not matched to a gene: 9. This CDR3 has 13 amino acids. As for this clone: Antigen specificity is unknown.

Documented time point: week 5, during vaccination. The vaccine gave 300 ug of a 20-mer mutant IDH1 peptide subcutaneously per dose. The donors had new WHO grade 3 or 4 astrocytomas; these were IDH1-mutant and ATRX-lost. The table came from immunoSEQ multiplex PCR; TCRdb's copy has only in-frame clones and leaves some out. The sample has some 51,000 clones, roughly 73% seen once. The rearrangement uses TRBV2 and TRBJ2-7, with TRBD2 identical over 7 bases. The sequence derives from a woman between 40 and 50 years old with glioma. Material: PBMCs, obtained from a glioma patient whose treatment included an IDH1 peptide vaccine. This CDR3 is CASYVLARNEQYF. CDR3 nucleotides: TGTGCCAGCTACGTACTAGCGCGGAACGAGCAGTACTTC.